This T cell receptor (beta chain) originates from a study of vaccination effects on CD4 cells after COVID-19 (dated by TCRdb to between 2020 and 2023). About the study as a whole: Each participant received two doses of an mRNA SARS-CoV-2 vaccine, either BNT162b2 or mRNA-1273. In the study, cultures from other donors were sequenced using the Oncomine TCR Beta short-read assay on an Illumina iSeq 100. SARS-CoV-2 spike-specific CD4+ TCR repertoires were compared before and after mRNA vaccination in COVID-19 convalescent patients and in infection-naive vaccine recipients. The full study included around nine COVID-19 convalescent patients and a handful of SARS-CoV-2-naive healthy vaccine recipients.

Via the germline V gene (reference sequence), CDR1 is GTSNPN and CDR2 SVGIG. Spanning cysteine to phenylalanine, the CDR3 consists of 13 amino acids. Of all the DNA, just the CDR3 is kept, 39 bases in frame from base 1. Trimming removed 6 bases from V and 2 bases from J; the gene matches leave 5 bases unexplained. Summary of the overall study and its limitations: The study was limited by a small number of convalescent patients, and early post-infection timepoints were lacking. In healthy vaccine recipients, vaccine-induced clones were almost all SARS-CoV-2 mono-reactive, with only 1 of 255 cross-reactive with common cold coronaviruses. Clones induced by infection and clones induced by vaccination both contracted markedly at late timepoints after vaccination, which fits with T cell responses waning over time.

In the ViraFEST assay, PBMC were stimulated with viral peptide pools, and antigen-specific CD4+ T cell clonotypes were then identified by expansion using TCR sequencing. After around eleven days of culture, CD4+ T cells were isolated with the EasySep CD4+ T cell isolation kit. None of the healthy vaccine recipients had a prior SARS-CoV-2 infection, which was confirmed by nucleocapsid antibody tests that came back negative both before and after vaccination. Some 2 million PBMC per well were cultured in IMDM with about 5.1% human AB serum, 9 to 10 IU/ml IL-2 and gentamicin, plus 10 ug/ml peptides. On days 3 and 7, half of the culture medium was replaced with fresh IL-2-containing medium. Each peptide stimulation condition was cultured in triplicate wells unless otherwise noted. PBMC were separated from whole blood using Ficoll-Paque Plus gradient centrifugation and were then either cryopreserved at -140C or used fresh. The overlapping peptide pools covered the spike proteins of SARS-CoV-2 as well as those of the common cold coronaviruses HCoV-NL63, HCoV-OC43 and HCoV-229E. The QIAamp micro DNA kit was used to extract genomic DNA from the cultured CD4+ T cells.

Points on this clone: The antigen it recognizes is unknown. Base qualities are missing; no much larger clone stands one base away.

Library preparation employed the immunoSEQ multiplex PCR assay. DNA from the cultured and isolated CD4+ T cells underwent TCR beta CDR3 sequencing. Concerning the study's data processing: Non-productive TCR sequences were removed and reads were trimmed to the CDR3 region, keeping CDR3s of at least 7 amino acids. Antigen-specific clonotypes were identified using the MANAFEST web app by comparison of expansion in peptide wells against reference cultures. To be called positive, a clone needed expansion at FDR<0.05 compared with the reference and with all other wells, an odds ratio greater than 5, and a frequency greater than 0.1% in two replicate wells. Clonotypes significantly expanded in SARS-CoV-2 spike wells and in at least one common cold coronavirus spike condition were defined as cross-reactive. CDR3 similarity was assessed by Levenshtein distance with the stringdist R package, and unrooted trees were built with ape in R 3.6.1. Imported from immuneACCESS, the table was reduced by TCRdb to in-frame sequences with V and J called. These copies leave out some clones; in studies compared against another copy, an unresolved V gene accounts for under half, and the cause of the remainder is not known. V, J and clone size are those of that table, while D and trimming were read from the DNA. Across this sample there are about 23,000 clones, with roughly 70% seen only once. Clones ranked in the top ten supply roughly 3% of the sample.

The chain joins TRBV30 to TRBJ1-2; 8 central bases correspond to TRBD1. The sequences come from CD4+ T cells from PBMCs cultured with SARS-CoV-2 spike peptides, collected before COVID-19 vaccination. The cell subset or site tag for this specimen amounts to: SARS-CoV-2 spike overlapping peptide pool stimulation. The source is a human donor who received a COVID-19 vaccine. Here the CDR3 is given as CACPDRENYGYTF. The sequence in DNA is TGTGCCTGTCCGGACAGGGAGAACTATGGCTACACCTTC.